The TCR beta chain described here comes from a study of T cell responses to AZD1222 COVID-19 vaccine (dated by TCRdb to 2020 to 2023). General notes on the study: AZD1222 recipients with second doses at about 4 weeks or about 12 weeks were pooled, because spike-specific TCR depth and breadth did not differ between schedules. Trial participants were enrolled into age subgroups of 18-55, 56-69 and 70-plus years, which contained about 160, 30 and 59 TCR-sequenced participants, respectively. TCR sequencing was performed for 230 to 250 trial participants, of whom around 200 were given two doses of AZD1222 and around 26 were given two doses of MenACWY control vaccine. The paper as a whole reports these results and caveats: A significant rise in spike-specific TCR breadth and depth was observed after two AZD1222 doses relative to day 0 and relative to MenACWY recipients. Reportedly, almost half of the unique spike-specific TCRs recognized epitopes lying outside the regions that are mutated in the B.1.351 and B.1.1.7 variants. Vaccine-associated CD4 TCRs spanned the whole spike protein, with dominant responses in regions 160-218 and 743-854. Participants were mostly white British and included more females than males, and it was suggested by the authors that clonal diversity may have been underestimated. Because no day 14 peak-response samples were available, the repertoires could be characterized only after the peak T cell response. In the small 56-69-year group, the increase in depth fell short of significance, most likely because of low power. Conclusions about previously exposed vaccinees are limited, since just 5 to 7 AZD1222 recipients were seropositive for SARS-CoV-2 at baseline.

In the paper's terms, the time point label means: baseline before first vaccination. Samples from vaccinated people were obtained from the UK trials COV001 and COV002, which included a single-blind randomized controlled phase 2/3 trial of AZD1222 (ChAdOx1 nCoV-19) in healthy adults. For TCRbeta chain sequencing, PBMC samples were collected from trial participants at day 0 and at day 28 after the second dose. The CDR3 regions of human TCRbeta chains were analyzed by immunosequencing. For the original study's pipeline: TCRs in the repertoires were matched against a reference library of SARS-CoV-2-specific TCRs that had been generated with the MIRA antigen-specificity platform. Breadth was defined as the fraction of unique TCRs that were SARS-CoV-2-associated. Depth was defined as the fraction of total T cells that were SARS-CoV-2-associated. Using the MIRA data, every spike-specific TCR was mapped to the spike region that the TCR reacted to and assigned to either a CD4 or a CD8 class. Log10-transformed breadth and depth values were compared by one-way ANOVA with Sidak's multiple comparisons tests. Drawn from immuneACCESS, this table holds only the in-frame rearrangements with V and J called that TCRdb kept. Clones are partly lost; checked studies trace under half to an unresolved V gene and leave the rest unexplained. For V, J and clone size, that table is used; D and trimming come from the DNA. The sample table contains 180,000 or so clones; only one count was recorded for 94% of them. About 0.64% of the sample is taken by the ten largest.

On this clone itself: Which antigen it targets is not known. No base-level quality is on record; no much larger clone is a single base apart.

V is clipped by 0 bases and J by 6 bases, and the sequence between their germline boundaries is 18 bases long. Sequences MNHNS (CDR1) and SASEGT (CDR2) are obtained from the germline V gene. Counted from cysteine to phenylalanine, this CDR3 has 17 amino acids. Of the read, only the CDR3 DNA is kept; its 51 bases are in frame from base 1. This TCR was sampled from an adult in good health. The source was peripheral blood, collected on day 0 of AZD1222 vaccination. The rearrangement joined TRBV6-1 to TRBJ1-5; TRBD1 is perhaps the D gene, given 6 matching bases. The CDR3 reads CASSEAGWQGRPQPQHF. The DNA sequence is given as TGTGCCAGCAGTGAAGCCGGGTGGCAGGGGCGCCCTCAGCCCCAGCATTTT.